Each of the 13 T cell receptor beta chains below was sequenced from the same sample in a study of blood T cell repertoires in COVID-19. Repertoires were generated with immunoSEQ multiplex PCR, while TCRdb's copy carries only in-frame clones and drops some. The sample lists roughly 460,000 clones, 70% to 90% occurring once. The sequenced sample was peripheral blood. Receptors were obtained from a man aged 18 to 29 with COVID-19, enrolled during active disease.

This chain connects TRBV7-8 to TRBJ1-2, with 8 bases aligning to TRBD1. Germline assignment: CDR1 SGHVS and CDR2 FQNEAQ. V shed 5 bases, J shed 6 bases, and the junction held 5 bases outside the gene matches. The CDR3 is 13 residues long. Here the CDR3 reads CASSAPGGDGYTF. CDR3 DNA sequence: TGTGCCAGCAGCGCGCCAGGGGGCGATGGCTACACCTTC.

This chain connects TRBV3-1 (or the pseudogene TRBV3-2) to TRBJ2-1, with a possible D match to TRBD2 (6 bases). The V end lost 0 bases, the J end lost 5 bases, and 11 bases lay between the germline ends. The germline V gene encodes CDR1 LGHDT and CDR2 YNNKEL (reference sequence). The CDR3 covers 15 residues. CDR3 nucleotide sequence: TGTGCCAGCAGCCAAGATCACGGGGGAAACAATGAGCAGTTCTTC. Its protein is CASSQDHGGNNEQFF.

The chain employs TRBV3-1 (or the pseudogene TRBV3-2) and TRBJ2-7; 7 nucleotides line up with TRBD1. This CDR3 is 13 amino acids long. The J segment lost 3 bases and the V segment lost 6 bases, leaving 5 bases of the junction unmatched. Germline V gene lookup returns CDR1 LGHDT and CDR2 YNNKEL (reference sequence). The CDR3 spells CASRPGGHYEQYF. The CDR3 bases are TGTGCCAGCAGGCCAGGGGGTCACTACGAGCAGTACTTC.

With regard to this clone: The sample has other DNA sequences that encode this CDR3 too. The chain recombines TRBV7-9 with TRBJ2-7; D possibly corresponds to TRBD2 (6 bases). V was shortened by 0 bases and J by 3 bases, with 6 bases between the two germline ends. The germline gives CDR1 SEHNR, CDR2 FQNEAQ (reference sequence). The CDR3 has 13 amino acids. CDR3 in amino acids: CASSLAGGYEQYF. CDR3 bases: TGTGCCAGCAGCTTAGCGGGGGGCTACGAGCAGTACTTC.

V is TRBV30 and J is TRBJ2-1; no definite D call. This CDR3 contains 11 residues. The V gene's germline CDR1 is GTSNPN and CDR2 SVGIG (reference sequence). With 2 bases removed from V and 10 bases from J, the gap between germline ends came to 9 bases. The CDR3 region has the DNA TGTGCCTGGAGTCCAGGTCTAGAGCAGTTCTTC. Its translation is CAWSPGLEQFF.

The chain carries TRBV18 and TRBJ1-1; TRBD1 might be the D (6 bases). Germline-derived CDR1 and CDR2 are KGHSH and LQKENI. V was trimmed by 2 bases and J by 6 bases, leaving 10 bases between them. The CDR3 totals 13 residues. The CDR3 nucleotides are TGTGCCAGCTCACCAGGACAGCCTCCTGAAGCTTTCTTT. As protein: CASSPGQPPEAFF. The full variable domain, in which reference TRBV18 and TRBJ1-1 provide the parts outside the CDR3, is NAGVMQNPRHLVRRRGQEARLRCSPMKGHSHVYWYRQLPEEGLKFMVYLQKENIIDESGMPKERFSAEFPKEGPSILRIQQVVRGDSAAYFCASSPGQPPEAFFGQGTRLTVV.

V is TRBV7-9 and J is TRBJ2-7; 8 bases are shared with TRBD1. Germline trimming cut 5 bases from V and 3 bases from J; bases unmatched to any gene: 6. CDR1 and CDR2 from the germline V gene are SEHNR and FQNEAQ (reference sequence). CDR3 size: 14 residues. The CDR3 sequence is CASSPGQAYYEQYF. The CDR3 DNA reads as TGTGCCAGCAGCCCGGGACAGGCGTACTACGAGCAGTACTTC.

The rearrangement links TRBV5-6 to TRBJ1-5, with D possibly TRBD1 on 6 matching bases. The germline V gene has CDR1 SGHDT and CDR2 YYEEEE. The CDR3 has 14 amino acids. Trimming left V 1 base short and J 2 bases short, with 7 bases between. The CDR3 loop reads CASSLRQGNQPQHF. Here the CDR3 DNA reads TGTGCCAGCAGCTTGCGACAGGGCAATCAGCCCCAGCATTTT.

Only a few counts were recorded for this clone. The chain employs TRBV2 and TRBJ2-2; no definite D call. V was pared by 6 bases and J by 6 bases, with 8 bases between. Per the germline V gene, CDR1 is SNHLY and CDR2 is FYNNEI. This CDR3 spans 12 amino acids. The CDR3 loop reads CASRDSPGELFF. The CDR3 DNA reads as TGTGCCAGCAGGGATAGCCCCGGGGAGCTGTTTTTT.

The V call is TRBV7-9, the J call TRBJ2-2; 13 bases line up with TRBD2. This CDR3 region has 16 residues. Per the germline V gene, CDR1 is SEHNR and CDR2 is FQNEAQ (reference sequence). Losses at the gene ends were 6 bases for V and 1 base for J; bases not matched to a gene: 2. The CDR3 here is CASRRLAGGNTGELFF. The CDR3 DNA reads as TGTGCCAGCAGGAGACTAGCGGGGGGGAACACCGGGGAGCTGTTTTTT.

The CDR3: CASSPSTGTNTEAFF. CDR3 DNA: TGTGCCAGCAGCCCGTCGACAGGAACGAACACTGAAGCTTTCTTT. The chain uses TRBV11-2 and TRBJ1-1; D is perhaps TRBD1 (6 bases). V lost 5 bases and J 1 base, leaving 14 bases between the germline ends. Germline values: CDR1 SGHAT, CDR2 FQNNGV. CDR3 length: 15 residues.

The chain employs TRBV29-1 and TRBJ2-5; the D gene is possibly TRBD2 (6 bases). Germline CDR1 and CDR2: SQVTM and ANQGSEA. There are 13 residues in the CDR3. The V gene lost 4 bases and the J gene lost 5 bases, with 14 bases spanning the gap. The CDR3 spells CSVGGVVAETQYF. CDR3 DNA sequence: TGCAGCGTTGGGGGGGTGGTCGCGGAGACCCAGTACTTC.

The rearrangement joins TRBV7-2 to TRBJ2-3; 8 nucleotides match TRBD1. This CDR3 has 15 amino acids. CDR1 and CDR2 from the germline V gene are SGHTA and FQGNSA. Trimming took 3 bases from V and 5 from J; bases not matched to a gene: 7. The chain's CDR3 is CASSFLGQARDTQYF. The CDR3, as DNA: TGTGCCAGCAGCTTTTTGGGACAGGCCAGAGATACGCAGTATTTT.